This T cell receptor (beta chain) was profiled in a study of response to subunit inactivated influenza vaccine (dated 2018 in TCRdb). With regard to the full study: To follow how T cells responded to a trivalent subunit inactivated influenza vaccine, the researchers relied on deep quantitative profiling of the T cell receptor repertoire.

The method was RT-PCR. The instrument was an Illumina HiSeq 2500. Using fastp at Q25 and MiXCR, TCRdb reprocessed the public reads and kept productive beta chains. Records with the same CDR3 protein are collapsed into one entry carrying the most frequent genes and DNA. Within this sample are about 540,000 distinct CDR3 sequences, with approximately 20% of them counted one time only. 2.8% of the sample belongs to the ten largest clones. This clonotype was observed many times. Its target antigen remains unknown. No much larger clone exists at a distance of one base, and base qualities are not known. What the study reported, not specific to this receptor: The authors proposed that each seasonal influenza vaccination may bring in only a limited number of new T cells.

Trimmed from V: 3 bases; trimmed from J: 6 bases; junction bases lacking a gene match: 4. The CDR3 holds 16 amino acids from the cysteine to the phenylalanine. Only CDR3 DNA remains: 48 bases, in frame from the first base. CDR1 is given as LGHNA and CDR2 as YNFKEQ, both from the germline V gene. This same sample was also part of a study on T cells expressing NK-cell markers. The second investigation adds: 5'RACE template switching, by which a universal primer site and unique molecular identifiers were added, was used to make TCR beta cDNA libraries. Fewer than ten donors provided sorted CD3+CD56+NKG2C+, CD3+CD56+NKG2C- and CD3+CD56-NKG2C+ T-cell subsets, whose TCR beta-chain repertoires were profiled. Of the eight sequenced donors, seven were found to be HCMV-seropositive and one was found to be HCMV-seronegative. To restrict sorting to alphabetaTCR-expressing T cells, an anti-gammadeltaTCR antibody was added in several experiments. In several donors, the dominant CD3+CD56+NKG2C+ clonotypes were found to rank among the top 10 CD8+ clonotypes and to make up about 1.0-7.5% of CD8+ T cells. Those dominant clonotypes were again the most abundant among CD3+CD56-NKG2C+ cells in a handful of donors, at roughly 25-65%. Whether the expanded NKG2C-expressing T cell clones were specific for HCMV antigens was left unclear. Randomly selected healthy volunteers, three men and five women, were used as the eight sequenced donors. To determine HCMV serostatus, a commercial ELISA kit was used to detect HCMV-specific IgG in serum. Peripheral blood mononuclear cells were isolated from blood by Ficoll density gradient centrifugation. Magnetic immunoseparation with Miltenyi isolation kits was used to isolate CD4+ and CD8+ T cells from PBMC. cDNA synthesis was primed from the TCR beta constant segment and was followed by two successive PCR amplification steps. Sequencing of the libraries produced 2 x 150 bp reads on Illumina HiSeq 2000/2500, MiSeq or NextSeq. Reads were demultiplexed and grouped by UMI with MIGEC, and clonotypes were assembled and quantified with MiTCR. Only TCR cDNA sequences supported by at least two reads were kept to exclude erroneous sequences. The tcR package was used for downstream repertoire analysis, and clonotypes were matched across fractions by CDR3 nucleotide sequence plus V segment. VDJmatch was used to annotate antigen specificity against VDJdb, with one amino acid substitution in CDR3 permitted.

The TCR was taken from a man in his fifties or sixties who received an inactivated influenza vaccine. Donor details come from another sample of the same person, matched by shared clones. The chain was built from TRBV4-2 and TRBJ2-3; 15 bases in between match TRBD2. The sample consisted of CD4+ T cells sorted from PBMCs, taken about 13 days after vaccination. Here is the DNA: TGTGCCAGCAGCCAGGGACTAGCGGGAGGAAGGGATACGCAGTATTTT. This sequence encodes CASSQGLAGGRDTQYF.